These 20 T cell receptor beta chains share one sample of origin, sequenced in a study of T cells in tuberculosis. Only in-frame clones appear in the TCRdb table, and some are missing; sequencing was by immunoSEQ multiplex PCR. The data hold about 59,000 clones, with 65% to 90% observed a single time. Cells were sorted from thawed PBMC rested overnight and stained with GMM-loaded CD1B tetramer, viability dye and anti-CD3. C32 glucose monomycolate from Rhodococcus equi was loaded onto the CD1B tetramers. The sequencing sample was made of CD1b-GMM tetramer-negative cells sorted from PBMCs. The receptors derive from an adult woman with latent tuberculosis.

V is TRBV5-4 and J is TRBJ2-7; D gene unclear. The CDR3 spans 12 residues. Germline V lookup: CDR1 SGHNT, CDR2 YYREEE (reference sequence). V shed 1 base and J shed 3 bases, with 5 bases lying between them. The CDR3 DNA is TGTGCCAGCAGCTTGAATCACTACGAGCAGTACTTC. It is translated as CASSLNHYEQYF.

The chain joins TRBV5-1 to TRBJ2-2; D is perhaps TRBD2 (5 bases). The CDR3 consists of 15 residues. Germline V gene sequence: CDR1 SGHRS, CDR2 YFSETQ. Trimming pared 4 bases from V and 1 base from J, leaving 11 bases between. CDR3 nucleotides: TGCGCCAGCAGCCCGGAGCGGAAGAACACCGGGGAGCTGTTTTTT. Translation gives CASSPERKNTGELFF.

The chain recombines TRBV7-9 with TRBJ2-7; no reliable D call. This CDR3 has 11 amino acids. Trimming took off 5 bases at V and 3 bases at J, with 5 bases between the two ends. CDR1 and CDR2 from the germline V gene are SEHNR and FQNEAQ (reference sequence). The DNA of the CDR3 is TGTGCCAGCAGCCCAGACTACGAGCAGTACTTC. Translating it yields CASSPDYEQYF.

This clone is a singleton in its sample. This chain links TRBV20-1 with TRBJ2-3; no definite D call. Per germline, CDR1 DFQATT and CDR2 SNEGSKA (reference sequence). V gave up 2 bases and J gave up 8 bases, with 8 bases separating them. This CDR3 has 11 residues. CDR3 region: CSARPTSTQYF. CDR3 DNA sequence: TGCAGTGCTAGACCCACCAGTACGCAGTATTTT.

Concerning this clone: A junction end diverges from the germline sequence, so it may reflect a read error. The rearrangement links TRBV11-3 to TRBJ1-6; possible D gene TRBD1, 5 bases. Germline CDR1 is SGHNT and CDR2 is YENEEA. The CDR3 has 12 residues. The CDR3 bases are TGTGCCAGCAGCTCCGGGGACTCACGCCTCCACTTT. Protein product: CASSSGDSRLHF.

As to this clone: This sample includes further DNA sequences coding for the same CDR3. The rearrangement joins TRBV25-1 to TRBJ1-3; weak D call: TRBD1 (5 bases). The V gene's germline CDR1 is MGHDK and CDR2 SYGVNS. The CDR3 runs 15 residues. V dropped 4 bases and J dropped 1 base, with 11 bases sitting between them. The CDR3 protein is CASSVGGKSGNTIYF. As DNA, the CDR3 is TGTGCCAGCAGTGTTGGGGGGAAATCTGGAAACACCATATATTTT.

The J gene is TRBJ1-1, the V gene TRBV15; D possibly corresponds to TRBD1 (6 bases). Trimming removed 3 bases from V and 5 bases from J, with 19 bases in between. The CDR3 contains 16 residues. Germline lookup yields CDR1 LNHNV and CDR2 YYDKDF (reference sequence). As DNA, the CDR3 is TGTGCCACCAGCAGGGAGCCTAGGGGAGGGGGAACTGAAGCTTTCTTT. Translation: CATSREPRGGGTEAFF.

This clone has ten or more counts. Here the CDR3 DNA reads TGTGCCAGCAGCGCCGACTTAGGGGAGGTCACAGTCGGTTACACCTTC. Encoded protein: CASSADLGEVTVGYTF. The chain recombines TRBV7-9 with TRBJ1-2; D perhaps matches TRBD1 (5 bases). Trimming took off 5 bases at V and 11 bases at J, with 27 bases between the two ends. The CDR3 length is 16 residues. CDR1 is SEHNR, CDR2 FQNEAQ, per germline (reference sequence).

Worth noting for this clone: An end of the junction differs from the germline gene, which may be a read error. The chain couples TRBV18 to TRBJ2-7; D possibly corresponds to TRBD1 (7 bases). Germline loops: CDR1 KGHSH, CDR2 LQKENI. This CDR3 is 14 amino acids long. The DNA for the CDR3 is TGTGCCAGCTCACTGGAGACAGGGAGGCTGGAGCGGTACTTC. This codes for CASSLETGRLERYF.

V is TRBV5-1 and J is TRBJ2-7; TRBD2 matches 10 bases. This CDR3 comprises 15 residues. The V gene end was trimmed by 1 base and the J gene end by 7 bases; junction bases not matched to a gene: 8. Germline CDR1 and CDR2: SGHRS and YFSETQ. The CDR3 DNA reads as TGCGCCAGCAGCTTGTATCTAGCGGGAGAGGGGGAGCAGTACTTC. Translation gives CASSLYLAGEGEQYF.

The chain recombines TRBV6-4 with TRBJ2-3, with TRBD1 as a possible D gene (9 bases). Germline CDR1 reads MRHNA; CDR2 reads SNTAGT. CDR3 size: 15 residues. V lost 8 bases and J lost 5, with 20 bases in between. Written as DNA, the CDR3 is TGTGCCAGCTCCCGGGAGGGGACAGGGAAAGATACGCAGTATTTT. Its protein product is CASSREGTGKDTQYF.

The CDR3 bases are TGTGCCAGTAGTATCACCGGGACAGGGAGAGATGGCTACACCTTC. It is translated as CASSITGTGRDGYTF. The rearrangement joins TRBV19 to TRBJ1-2; 9 nucleotides match TRBD1. J was trimmed by 6 bases and V by 3 bases; bases with no gene match: 8. This CDR3 contains 15 residues. Germline assignment: CDR1 LNHDA and CDR2 SQIVND (reference sequence).

The J gene is TRBJ2-5, the V gene TRBV18; D unclear. Germline-derived CDR1 and CDR2 are KGHSH and LQKENI. V was pared by 3 bases and J by 5 bases, with 7 bases between. CDR3 length: 12 residues. CDR3 nucleotide sequence: TGTGCCAGCTCACCTAGTCGGGAGACCCAGTACTTC. Protein: CASSPSRETQYF.

The gene calls are TRBV10-1 and TRBJ1-1, with D possibly TRBD1 on 5 matching bases. Trimming left V 5 bases short and J 3 bases short, with 10 bases between. Germline CDR1 and CDR2: WNHNN and SYGVQD (reference sequence). The CDR3 covers 13 residues. The CDR3: CASSFREHTEAFF. As DNA, the CDR3 is TGCGCCAGCAGTTTCAGGGAACACACTGAAGCTTTCTTT.

This clone was seen only a few times. The J gene is TRBJ2-7, the V gene TRBV5-1; the match to TRBD1 covers 7 bases. Germline-derived CDR1 and CDR2 are SGHRS and YFSETQ. V was clipped by 0 bases and J by 7 bases; unmatched bases: 4. This CDR3 contains 13 residues. The CDR3 region has the DNA TGCGCCAGCAGCTTGGCACAACAGGGGGAGCAGTACTTC. It yields the protein CASSLAQQGEQYF.

As regards this clone: It is unclear where the CDR3 begins or ends on the DNA, so no DNA is shown, and the CDR3 is as TCRdb lists it. This chain connects TRBV28 to TRBJ1-2; the tabulated D call, TRBD1, remains unverified against the DNA. Germline assignment: CDR1 MDHEN and CDR2 SYDVKM. The CDR3 totals 15 residues, both ends included. This CDR3 reads CASSTSTGHSYGYTF.

V and J are TRBV7-7 and TRBJ2-3; TRBD2 aligns across 9 bases. Trimming removed 5 bases from V and 5 bases from J; junction bases left unmatched: 8. This CDR3 has 15 amino acids. Germline CDR1 SSHAT, CDR2 FNYEAQ (reference sequence). CDR3 DNA: TGTGCCAGCAGCCTTTCGGCGGGGGGGAAAGATACGCAGTATTTT. It yields the protein CASSLSAGGKDTQYF.

This rearrangement joins TRBV6-6 to TRBJ1-5; TRBD1 aligns across 7 bases. This CDR3 has 15 amino acids. Germline CDR1 MNHNY, CDR2 SVGAGI (reference sequence). Germline trimming cut 6 bases from V and 2 bases from J; bases unmatched to any gene: 7. The CDR3 DNA sequence: TGTGCCAGCAGCCAGACAGGGTGGGGCAATCAGCCCCAGCATTTT. Residues: CASSQTGWGNQPQHF.

In its sample, this clone was seen a few times. This chain uses TRBV4-1 with TRBJ2-7, with TRBD1 matching over 9 bases. V trimming: 5 bases; J trimming: 1 base; junction bases outside the gene matches: 6. Germline V gene data show CDR1 as MGHRA and CDR2 as YSYEKL. The CDR3 consists of 15 residues. In DNA, the CDR3 is TGCGCCAGCAGCGCGGGACAGGGACCGTCCTACGAGCAGTACTTC. This translates into CASSAGQGPSYEQYF.

The rearrangement uses TRBV10-1 and TRBJ2-1; 7 bases map to TRBD2. CDR3 length: 17 residues. With 0 bases clipped from V and 3 bases from J, the junction kept 8 bases outside the gene matches. Germline V gene lookup returns CDR1 WNHNN and CDR2 SYGVQD (reference sequence). DNA of the CDR3: TGCGCCAGCAGTGAGTCGAGCCTAGCGGATGACTACAATGAGCAGTTCTTC. Its protein product is CASSESSLADDYNEQFF.